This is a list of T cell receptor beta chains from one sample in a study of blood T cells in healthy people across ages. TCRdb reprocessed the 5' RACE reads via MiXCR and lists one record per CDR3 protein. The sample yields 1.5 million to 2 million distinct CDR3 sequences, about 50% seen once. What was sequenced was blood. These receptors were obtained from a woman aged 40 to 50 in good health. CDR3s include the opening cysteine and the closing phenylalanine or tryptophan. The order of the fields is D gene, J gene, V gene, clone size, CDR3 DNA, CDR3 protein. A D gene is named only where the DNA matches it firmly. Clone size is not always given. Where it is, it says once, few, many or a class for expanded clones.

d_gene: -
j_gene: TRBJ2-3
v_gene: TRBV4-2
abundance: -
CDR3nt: TGTGCCAGCAGTAACTCAGATACGCAGTATTTT
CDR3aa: CASSNSDTQYF

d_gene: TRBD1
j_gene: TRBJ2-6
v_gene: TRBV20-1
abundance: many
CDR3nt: TGCAGTGCAAACGACAGGGCTGGGGCCAACGTCCTGACTTTC
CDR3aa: CSANDRAGANVLTF

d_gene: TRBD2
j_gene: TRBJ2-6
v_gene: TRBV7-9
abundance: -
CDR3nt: TGTGCCAGCTCCCTAGCGGGGGGAATGACTGGGGCCAACGTCCTGACTTTC
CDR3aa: CASSLAGGMTGANVLTF

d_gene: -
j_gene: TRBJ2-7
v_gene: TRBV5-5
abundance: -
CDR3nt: TGTGCCAGCAGCGAAGGTCCCGGTTATCGCGAGCAGTACTTC
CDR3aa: CASSEGPGYREQYF

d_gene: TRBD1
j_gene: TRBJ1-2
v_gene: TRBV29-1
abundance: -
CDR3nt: TGCAGCGTTGAGGGACAGGGGGCTCCCTATGGCTACACCTTC
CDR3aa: CSVEGQGAPYGYTF

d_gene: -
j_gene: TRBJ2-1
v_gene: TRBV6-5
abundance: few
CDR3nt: TGTGCCAGCAGTTACTCACACGGGGTTGGAAATGAGCAGTTCTTC
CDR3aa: CASSYSHGVGNEQFF

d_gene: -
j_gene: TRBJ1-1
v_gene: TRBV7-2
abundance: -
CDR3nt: TGTGCCAGCAGCTTAGTATCTGGGAGGTGGGACACTGAAGCTTTCTTT
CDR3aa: CASSLVSGRWDTEAFF

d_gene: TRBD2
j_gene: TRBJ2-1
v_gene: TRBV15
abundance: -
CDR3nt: TGTGCCACCAGCAGATCCCTAGCGGGGACCTACAATGAGCAGTTCTTC
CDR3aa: CATSRSLAGTYNEQFF

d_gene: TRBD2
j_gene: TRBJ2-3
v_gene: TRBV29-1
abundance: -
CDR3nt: TGCAGCGTTGAAAACCCCCAGCGGGGGAGCACAGATACGCAGTATTTT
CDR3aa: CSVENPQRGSTDTQYF

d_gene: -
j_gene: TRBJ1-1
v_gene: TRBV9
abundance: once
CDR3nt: TGTGCCAGCAGCGTCCGGGCCGCGGTCAGTGAGACTGAAGCTTTCTTT
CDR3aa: CASSVRAAVSETEAFF

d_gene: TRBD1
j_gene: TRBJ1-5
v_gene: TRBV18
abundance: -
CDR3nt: TGTGCCAGCTCGCCTGGACAGGGAGTAAGCCAGCCCCAGCATTTT
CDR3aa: CASSPGQGVSQPQHF

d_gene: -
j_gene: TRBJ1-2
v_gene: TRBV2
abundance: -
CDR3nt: TGTGCCAGCGATGGGGTGCCCTATGGCTACACCTTC
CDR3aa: CASDGVPYGYTF

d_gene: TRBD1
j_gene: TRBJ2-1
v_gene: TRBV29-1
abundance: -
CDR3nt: TGCAGCGTTGGGAGGACAGGGGTAAATAATGAGCAGTTCTTC
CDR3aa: CSVGRTGVNNEQFF

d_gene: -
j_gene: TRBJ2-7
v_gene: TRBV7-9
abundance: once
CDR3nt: TGTGCCAGCACCCGGGGTGGGGGCGGCGAGCAGTACTTC
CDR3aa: CASTRGGGGEQYF

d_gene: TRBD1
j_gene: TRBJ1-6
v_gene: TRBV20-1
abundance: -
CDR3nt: TGCAGTGCTAGAGAGGTCAGGGGGCAGGGGAATTCACCCCTCCACTTT
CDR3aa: CSAREVRGQGNSPLHF

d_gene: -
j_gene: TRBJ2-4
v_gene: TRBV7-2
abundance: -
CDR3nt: TGTGCCAGCAGCTTAGGGGCGGCGACCCGTCGGAACATTCAGTACTTC
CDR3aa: CASSLGAATRRNIQYF

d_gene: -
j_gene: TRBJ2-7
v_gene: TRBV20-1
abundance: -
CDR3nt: TGCAGTGCTATAGCGGGACAGGGCTACGAGCAGTACTTC
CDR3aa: CSAIAGQGYEQYF

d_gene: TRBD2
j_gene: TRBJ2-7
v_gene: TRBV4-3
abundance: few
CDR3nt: TGCGCCAGCAGCCAAGAAAGTAGGACTAGCGGGCCCCCCTACGAGCAGTACTTC
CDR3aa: CASSQESRTSGPPYEQYF

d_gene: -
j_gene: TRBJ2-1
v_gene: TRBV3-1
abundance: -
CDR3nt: TGTGCCAGCAGAACCAACAATGAGCAGTTCTTC
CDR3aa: CASRTNNEQFF

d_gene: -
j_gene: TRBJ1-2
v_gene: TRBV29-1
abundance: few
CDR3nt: TGCAGCGTTGACAGGGACGGATCGGGCTACACCTTC
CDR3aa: CSVDRDGSGYTF

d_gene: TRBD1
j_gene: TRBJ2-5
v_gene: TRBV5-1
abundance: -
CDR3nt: TGCGCCAGCAGCTTGGGATCCTCTAGGGGGCGAGAGACCCAGTACTTC
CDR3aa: CASSLGSSRGRETQYF

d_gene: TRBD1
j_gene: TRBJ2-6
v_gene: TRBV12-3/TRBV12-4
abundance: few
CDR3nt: TGTGCCAGCAACTACGACAGGGGGCCCCTCTCTGGGGCCAACGTCCTGACTTTC
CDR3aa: CASNYDRGPLSGANVLTF

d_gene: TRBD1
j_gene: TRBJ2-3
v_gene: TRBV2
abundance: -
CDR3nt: TGTGCCACTACCCGGACAGGGGAAGATACGCAGTATTTT
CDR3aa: CATTRTGEDTQYF

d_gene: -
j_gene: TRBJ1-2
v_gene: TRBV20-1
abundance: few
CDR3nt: TGCAGTGCTAGAGATAGGGGGGGATCATGGGGCTACACCTTC
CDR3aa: CSARDRGGSWGYTF

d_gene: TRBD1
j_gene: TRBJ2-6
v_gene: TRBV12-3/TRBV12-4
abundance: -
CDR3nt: TGTGCCAGCAGTTGGACAGGATTCTCTGGGGCCAACGCCCTGACTTTC
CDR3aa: CASSWTGFSGANALTF

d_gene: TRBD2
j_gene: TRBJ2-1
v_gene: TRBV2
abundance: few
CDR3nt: TGTGCCAGCAGAGCCGTTCTAGCGGGGGCCTACAATGAGCAGTTCTTC
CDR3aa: CASRAVLAGAYNEQFF

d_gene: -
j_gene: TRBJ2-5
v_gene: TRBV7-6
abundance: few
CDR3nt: TGTGCCAGCAGCCCTCAGCTTGGGGGGGGCCTTACGAGAGAGACCCAGTACTTC
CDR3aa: CASSPQLGGGLTRETQYF

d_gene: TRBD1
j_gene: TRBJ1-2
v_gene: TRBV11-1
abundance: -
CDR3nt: TGTGCCAGCAGCTTAGCACGGGACAGGATAGATGGCTACACCTTC
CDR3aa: CASSLARDRIDGYTF

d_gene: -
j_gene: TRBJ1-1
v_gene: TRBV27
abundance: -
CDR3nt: TGTGCCAGCAGTTACGGATTGGGCACTGAAGCTTTCTTT
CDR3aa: CASSYGLGTEAFF

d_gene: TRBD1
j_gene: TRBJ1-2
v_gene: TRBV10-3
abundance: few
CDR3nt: TGTGCCATCGGCCCGACCGGGACAGGGCGGTATGGCTACACCTTC
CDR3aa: CAIGPTGTGRYGYTF

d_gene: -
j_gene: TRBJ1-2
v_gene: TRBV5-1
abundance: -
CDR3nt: TGCGCCAGCAGCTTGGATGGGGCCCCCTACTATGGCTACACCTTC
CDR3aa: CASSLDGAPYYGYTF

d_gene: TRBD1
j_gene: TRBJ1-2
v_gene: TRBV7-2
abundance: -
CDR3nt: TGTGCCAGCACCACCGGGACAGGGGCTCCCGGACACTATGGCTACACCTTC
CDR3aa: CASTTGTGAPGHYGYTF

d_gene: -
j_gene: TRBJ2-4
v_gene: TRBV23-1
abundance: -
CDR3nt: TGCGCCAGCAGTCGAGTTATCGCCAAAAACATTCAGTACTTC
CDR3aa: CASSRVIAKNIQYF

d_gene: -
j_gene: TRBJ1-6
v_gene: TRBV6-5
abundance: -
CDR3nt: TGTGCCAGCAGTTACAGCCCAGGGGATTATAATTCACCCCTCCACTTT
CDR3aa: CASSYSPGDYNSPLHF

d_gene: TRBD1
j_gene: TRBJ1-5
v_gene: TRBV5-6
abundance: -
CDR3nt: TGTGCCAGCAGCTTGGACAGGGGAATTGTTAGCAATCAGCCCCAGCATTTT
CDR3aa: CASSLDRGIVSNQPQHF

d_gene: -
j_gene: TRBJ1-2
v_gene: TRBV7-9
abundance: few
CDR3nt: TGTGCCAGCAGCTTAGTAGGTACCGACCGACTGCACTATGGCTACACCTTC
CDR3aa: CASSLVGTDRLHYGYTF

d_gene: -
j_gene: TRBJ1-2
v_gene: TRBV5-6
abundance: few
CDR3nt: TGTGCCAGCAGCTTATCCGGCAGGGCAGATGGCTACACCTTC
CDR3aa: CASSLSGRADGYTF

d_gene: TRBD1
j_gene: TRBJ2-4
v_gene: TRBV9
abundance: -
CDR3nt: TGTGCCAGCAGCTCTCCCGGACAGGGGGCCGAAAATGAGCAGTACTTC
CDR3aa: CASSSPGQGAENEQYF

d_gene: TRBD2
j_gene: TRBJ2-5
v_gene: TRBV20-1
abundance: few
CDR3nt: TGCAGTGCCGAAACTGGCGGGGGTTCCCAAGAGACCCAGTACTTC
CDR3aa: CSAETGGGSQETQYF

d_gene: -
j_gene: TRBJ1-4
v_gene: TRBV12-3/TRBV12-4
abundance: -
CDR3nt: TGTGCCAGCAGTCCGTACGAAAAACTGTTTTTT
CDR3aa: CASSPYEKLFF

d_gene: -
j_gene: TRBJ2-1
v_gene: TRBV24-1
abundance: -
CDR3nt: TGTGCCACCAGTGATTGGACTCTAGGAGGGAATGAGCAGTTCTTC
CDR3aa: CATSDWTLGGNEQFF

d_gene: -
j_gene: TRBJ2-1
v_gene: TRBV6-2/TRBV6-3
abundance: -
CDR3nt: TGTGCCAGCAGGCAGGGGGGGTACTTCAATGAGCAGTTCTTC
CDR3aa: CASRQGGYFNEQFF

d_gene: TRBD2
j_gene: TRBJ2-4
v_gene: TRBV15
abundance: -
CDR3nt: TGTGCCACCAGTAGAGTAAGCGGGACCGAAAACATTCAGTACTTC
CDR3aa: CATSRVSGTENIQYF

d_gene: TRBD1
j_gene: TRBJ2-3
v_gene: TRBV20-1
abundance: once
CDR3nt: TGCAGTGCTCCACGACAGGGAGCGCAGTATTTT
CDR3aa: CSAPRQGAQYF

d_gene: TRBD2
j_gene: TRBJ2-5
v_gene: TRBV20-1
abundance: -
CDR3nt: TGCAGTGCTAGCCGTACTAGCGGGGGCCTCAAGGAGACCCAGTACTTC
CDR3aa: CSASRTSGGLKETQYF

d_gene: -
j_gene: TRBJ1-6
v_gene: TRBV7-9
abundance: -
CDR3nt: TGTGCCAGCAGCTATAAGGACGGGCTGAATTCACCCCTCCACTTT
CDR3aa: CASSYKDGLNSPLHF

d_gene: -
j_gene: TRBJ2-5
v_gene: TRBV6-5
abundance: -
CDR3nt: TGTGCCAGCAGTTACGTGTCAGGGGAGACCCAGTACTTC
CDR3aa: CASSYVSGETQYF

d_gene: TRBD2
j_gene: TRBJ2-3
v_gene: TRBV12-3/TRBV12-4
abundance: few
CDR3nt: TGTGCCAGCAGCCCTAACGAGGGACTAGTGGCAGATACGCAGTATTTT
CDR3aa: CASSPNEGLVADTQYF

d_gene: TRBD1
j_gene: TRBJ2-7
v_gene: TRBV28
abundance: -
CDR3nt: TGTGCCAGCAGCATAGGAGCTCGGGGACAGGGGATCGAGCAGTACTTC
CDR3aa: CASSIGARGQGIEQYF

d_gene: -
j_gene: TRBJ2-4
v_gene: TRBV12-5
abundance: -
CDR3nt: TGTGCTAGTGGTTTTACCTCAGGGTTTAACATTCAGTACTTC
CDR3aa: CASGFTSGFNIQYF

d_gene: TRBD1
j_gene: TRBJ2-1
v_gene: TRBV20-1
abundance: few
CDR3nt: TGCAGTGCTAGAGACGAGACAGGGGGTATCCTTTCCTACAATGAGCAGTTCTTC
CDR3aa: CSARDETGGILSYNEQFF

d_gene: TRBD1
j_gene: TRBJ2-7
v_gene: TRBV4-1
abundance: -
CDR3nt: TGCGCCAGCAGCCAACCTTCCGGGACAGGGTTGTACGAGCAGTACTTC
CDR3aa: CASSQPSGTGLYEQYF

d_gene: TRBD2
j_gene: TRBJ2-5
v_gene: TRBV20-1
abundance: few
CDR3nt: TGCAGTGCTAGGAGGACTAGCGGGGGTCGCGAGACCCAGTACTTC
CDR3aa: CSARRTSGGRETQYF